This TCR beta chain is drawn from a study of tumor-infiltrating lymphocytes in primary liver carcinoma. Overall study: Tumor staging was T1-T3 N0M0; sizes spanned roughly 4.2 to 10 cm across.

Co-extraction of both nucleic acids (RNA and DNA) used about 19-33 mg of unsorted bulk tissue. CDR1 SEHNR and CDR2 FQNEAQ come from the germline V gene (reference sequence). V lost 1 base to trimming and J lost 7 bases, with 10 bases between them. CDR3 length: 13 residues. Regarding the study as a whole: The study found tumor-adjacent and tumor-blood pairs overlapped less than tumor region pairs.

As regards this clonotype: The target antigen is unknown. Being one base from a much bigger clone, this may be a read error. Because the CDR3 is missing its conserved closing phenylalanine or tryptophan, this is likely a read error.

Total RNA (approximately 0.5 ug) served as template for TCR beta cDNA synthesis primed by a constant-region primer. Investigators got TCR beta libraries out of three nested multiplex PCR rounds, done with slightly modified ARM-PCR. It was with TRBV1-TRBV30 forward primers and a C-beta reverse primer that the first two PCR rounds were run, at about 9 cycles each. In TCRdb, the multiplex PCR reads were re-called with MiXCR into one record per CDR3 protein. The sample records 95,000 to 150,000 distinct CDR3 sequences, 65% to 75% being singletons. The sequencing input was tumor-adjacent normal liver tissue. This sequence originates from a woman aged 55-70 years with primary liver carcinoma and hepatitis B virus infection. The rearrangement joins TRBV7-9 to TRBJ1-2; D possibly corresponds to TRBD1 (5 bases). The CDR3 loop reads CASSLGDRAGYTS. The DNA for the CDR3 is TGTGCCAGCAGCTTAGGGGACCGGGCTGGCTACACCTCC.